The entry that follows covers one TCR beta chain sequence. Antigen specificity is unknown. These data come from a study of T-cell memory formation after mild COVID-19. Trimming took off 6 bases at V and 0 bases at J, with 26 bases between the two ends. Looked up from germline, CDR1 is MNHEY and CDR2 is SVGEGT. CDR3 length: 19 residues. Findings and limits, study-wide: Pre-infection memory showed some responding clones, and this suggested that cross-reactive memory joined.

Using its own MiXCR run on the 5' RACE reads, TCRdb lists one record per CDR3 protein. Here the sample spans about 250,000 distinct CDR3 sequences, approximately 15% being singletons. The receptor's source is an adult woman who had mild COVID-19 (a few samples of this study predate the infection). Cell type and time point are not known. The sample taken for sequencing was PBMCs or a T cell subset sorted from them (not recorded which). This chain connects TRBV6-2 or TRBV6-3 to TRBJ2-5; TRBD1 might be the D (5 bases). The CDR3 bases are TGTGCCAGCAGCCCACGCCGCAGAAGGGGCGTGGGGTACCAAGAGACCCAGTACTTC. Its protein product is CASSPRRRRGVGYQETQYF.